This T cell receptor (beta chain) was observed in a study of blood T cell repertoires in COVID-19. Study in general: There were acute and convalescent COVID-19 samples, and they came from the United States, Italy and Spain. T cells, B-cell-depleted T cells, or PBMCs supplied cDNA or gDNA.

Authors' data handling: Amplification with reference gene primers provided the estimates of nucleated cell counts. The assay was immunoSEQ multiplex PCR, and TCRdb's table has in-frame clones only and misses some. Clone size and the V and J calls come from that table; the DNA yielded D and trimming. The sample has roughly 700,000 clones; 75% to 90% are singletons. The source is a young woman with acute or convalescent COVID-19. Sequences were obtained from peripheral blood.

The CDR3: CASSPTGSYNSPLHF. DNA of the CDR3: TGTGCCAGCAGCCCGACAGGCTCCTATAATTCACCCCTCCACTTT. The rearrangement joins TRBV6-2 or TRBV6-3 to TRBJ1-6; weak D call: TRBD1 (6 bases). The CDR3 has 15 residues. Germline assignment: CDR1 MNHEY and CDR2 SVGEGT. V lost 6 bases and J lost 0, with 9 bases in between.